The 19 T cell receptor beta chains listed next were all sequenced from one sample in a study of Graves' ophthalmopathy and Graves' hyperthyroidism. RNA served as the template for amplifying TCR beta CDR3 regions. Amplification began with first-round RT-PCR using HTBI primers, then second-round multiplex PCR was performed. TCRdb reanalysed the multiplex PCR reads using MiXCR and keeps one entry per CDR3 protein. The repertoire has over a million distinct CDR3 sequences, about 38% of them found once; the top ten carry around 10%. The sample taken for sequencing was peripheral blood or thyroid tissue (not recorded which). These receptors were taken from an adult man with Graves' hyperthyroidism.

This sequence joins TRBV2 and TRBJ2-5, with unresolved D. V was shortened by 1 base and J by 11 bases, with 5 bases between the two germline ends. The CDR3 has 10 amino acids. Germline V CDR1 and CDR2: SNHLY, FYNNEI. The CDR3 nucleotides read TGTGCCAGCAGTGAAGTGGGGCAGTACTTC. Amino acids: CASSEVGQYF.

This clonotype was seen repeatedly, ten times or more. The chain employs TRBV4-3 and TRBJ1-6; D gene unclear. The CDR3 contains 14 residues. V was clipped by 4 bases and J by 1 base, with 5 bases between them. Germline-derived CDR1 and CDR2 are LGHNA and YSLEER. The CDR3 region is CASSPGSYNSPLHF. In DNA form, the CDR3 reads TGCGCCAGCAGCCCCGGATCCTATAATTCACCCCTCCACTTT.

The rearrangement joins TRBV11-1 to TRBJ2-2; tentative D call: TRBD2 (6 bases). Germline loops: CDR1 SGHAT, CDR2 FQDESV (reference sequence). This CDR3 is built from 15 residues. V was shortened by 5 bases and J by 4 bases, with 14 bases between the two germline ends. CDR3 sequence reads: CASSVGLGGTGELFF. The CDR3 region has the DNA TGTGCCAGCAGCGTAGGCCTCGGGGGCACCGGGGAGCTGTTTTTT.

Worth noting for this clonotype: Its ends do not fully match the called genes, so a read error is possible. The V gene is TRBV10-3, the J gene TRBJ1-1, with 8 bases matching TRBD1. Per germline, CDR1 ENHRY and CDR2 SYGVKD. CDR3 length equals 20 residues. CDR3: CASSPHPLPSPPTGATEAFF. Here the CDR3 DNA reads TGTGCCAGCAGTCCCCATCCCCTTCCTTCCCCCCCGACAGGGGCCACTGAAGCTTTCTTT.

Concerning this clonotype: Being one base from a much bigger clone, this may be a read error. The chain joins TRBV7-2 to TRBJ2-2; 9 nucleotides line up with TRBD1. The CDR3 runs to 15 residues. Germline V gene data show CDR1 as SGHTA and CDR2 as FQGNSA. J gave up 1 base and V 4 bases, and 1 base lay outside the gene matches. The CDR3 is CASSYRGLNTGELFF. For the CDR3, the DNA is TGTGCCAGCAGCTACAGGGGGCTGAACACCGGGGAGCTGTTTTTT.

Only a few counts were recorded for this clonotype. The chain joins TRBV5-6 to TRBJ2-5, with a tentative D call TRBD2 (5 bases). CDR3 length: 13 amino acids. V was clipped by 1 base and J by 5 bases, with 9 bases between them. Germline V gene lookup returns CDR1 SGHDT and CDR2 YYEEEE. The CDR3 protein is CASSLWESETQYF. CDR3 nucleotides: TGTGCCAGCAGCTTGTGGGAGTCGGAGACCCAGTACTTC.

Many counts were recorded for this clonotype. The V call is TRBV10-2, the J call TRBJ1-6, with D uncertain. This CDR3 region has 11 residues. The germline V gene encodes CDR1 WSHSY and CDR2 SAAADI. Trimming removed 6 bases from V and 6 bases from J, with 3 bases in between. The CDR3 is CASRSNSPLHF. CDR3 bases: TGCGCCAGCAGGAGTAATTCACCCCTCCACTTT.

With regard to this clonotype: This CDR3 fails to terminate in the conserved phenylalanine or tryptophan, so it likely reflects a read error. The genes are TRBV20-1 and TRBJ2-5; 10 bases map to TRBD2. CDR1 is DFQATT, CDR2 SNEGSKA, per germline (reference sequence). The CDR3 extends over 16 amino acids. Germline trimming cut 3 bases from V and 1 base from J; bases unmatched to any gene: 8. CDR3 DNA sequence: TGCAGTGCTAGGGATCTAGCGGGGGTACTCCAAGAGACCCAGTACATC. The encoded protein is CSARDLAGVLQETQYI.

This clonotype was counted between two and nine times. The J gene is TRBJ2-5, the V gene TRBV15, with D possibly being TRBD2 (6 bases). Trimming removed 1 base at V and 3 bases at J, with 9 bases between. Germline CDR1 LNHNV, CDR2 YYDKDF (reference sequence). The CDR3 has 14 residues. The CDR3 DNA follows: TGTGCCACCAGCAGAGGGAGGGCTAAAGAGACCCAGTACTTC. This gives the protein CATSRGRAKETQYF. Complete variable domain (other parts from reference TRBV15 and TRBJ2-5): DAMVIQNPRYQVTQFGKPVTLSCSQTLNHNVMYWYQQKSSQAPKLLFHYYDKDFNNEADTPDNFQSRRPNTSFCFLDIRSPGLGDTAMYLCATSRGRAKETQYFGPGTRLLVL.

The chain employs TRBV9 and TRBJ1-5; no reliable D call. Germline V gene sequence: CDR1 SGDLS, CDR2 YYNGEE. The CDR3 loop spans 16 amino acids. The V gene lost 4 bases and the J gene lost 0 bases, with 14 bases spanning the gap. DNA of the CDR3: TGTGCCAGCAGCCAATCCCGGTCATCTAGCAATCAGCCCCAGCATTTT. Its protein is CASSQSRSSSNQPQHF.

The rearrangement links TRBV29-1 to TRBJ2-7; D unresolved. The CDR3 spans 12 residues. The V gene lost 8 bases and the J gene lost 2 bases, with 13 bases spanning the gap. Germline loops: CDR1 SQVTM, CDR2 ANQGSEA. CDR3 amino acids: CSLGGLTYEQYF. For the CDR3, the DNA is TGCAGCTTAGGTGGCTTAACCTACGAGCAGTACTTC.

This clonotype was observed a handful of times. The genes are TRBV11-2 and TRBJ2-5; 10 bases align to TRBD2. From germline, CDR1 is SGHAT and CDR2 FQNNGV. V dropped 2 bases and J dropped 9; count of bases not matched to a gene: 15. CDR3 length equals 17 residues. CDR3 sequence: CASSLRAWTSGPGAQYF. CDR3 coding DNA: TGTGCCAGCAGCTTAAGAGCGTGGACTAGCGGACCCGGGGCCCAGTACTTC.

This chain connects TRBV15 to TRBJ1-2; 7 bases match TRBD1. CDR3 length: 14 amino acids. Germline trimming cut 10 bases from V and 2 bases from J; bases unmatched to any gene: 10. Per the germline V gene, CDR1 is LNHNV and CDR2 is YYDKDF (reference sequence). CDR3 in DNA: TGTGCCATCCGGGACAGTCTTTTAAACTATGGCTACACCTTC. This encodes CAIRDSLLNYGYTF.

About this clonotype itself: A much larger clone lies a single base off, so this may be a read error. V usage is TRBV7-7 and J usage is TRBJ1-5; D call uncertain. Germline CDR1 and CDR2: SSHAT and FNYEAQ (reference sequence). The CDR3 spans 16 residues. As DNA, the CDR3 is TGTGCCGGCAGCCCCCCCGGAACTGTAAGCAATCAGCCCCAGCATTTT. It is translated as CAGSPPGTVSNQPQHF.

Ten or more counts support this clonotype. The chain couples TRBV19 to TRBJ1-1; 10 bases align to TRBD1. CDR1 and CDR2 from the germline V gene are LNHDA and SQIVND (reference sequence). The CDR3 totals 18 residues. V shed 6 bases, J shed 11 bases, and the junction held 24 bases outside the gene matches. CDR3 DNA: TGTGCCAGTAGCACACAAATAACAGGACAGGGGGAGGAGGAATCGGCTTTCTTT. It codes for CASSTQITGQGEEESAFF.

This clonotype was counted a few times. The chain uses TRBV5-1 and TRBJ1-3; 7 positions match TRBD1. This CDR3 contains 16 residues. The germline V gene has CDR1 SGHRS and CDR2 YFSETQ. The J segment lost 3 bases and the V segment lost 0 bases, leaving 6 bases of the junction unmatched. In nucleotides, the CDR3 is TGCGCCAGCAGCTTGGGTGAGGGGGCGCTTGGAAACACCATATATTTT. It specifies CASSLGEGALGNTIYF.

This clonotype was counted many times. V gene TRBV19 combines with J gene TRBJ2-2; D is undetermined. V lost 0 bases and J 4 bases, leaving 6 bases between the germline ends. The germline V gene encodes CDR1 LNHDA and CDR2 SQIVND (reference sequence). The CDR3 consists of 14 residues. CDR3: CASSIEGFTGELFF. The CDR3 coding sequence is TGTGCCAGTAGTATAGAGGGTTTCACCGGGGAGCTGTTTTTT.

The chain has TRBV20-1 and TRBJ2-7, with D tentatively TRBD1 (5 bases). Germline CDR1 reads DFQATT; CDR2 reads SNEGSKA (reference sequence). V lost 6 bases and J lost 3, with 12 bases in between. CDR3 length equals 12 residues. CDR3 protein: CSAQRQGYEQYF. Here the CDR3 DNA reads TGCAGTGCCCAACGCCAGGGCTACGAGCAGTACTTC.

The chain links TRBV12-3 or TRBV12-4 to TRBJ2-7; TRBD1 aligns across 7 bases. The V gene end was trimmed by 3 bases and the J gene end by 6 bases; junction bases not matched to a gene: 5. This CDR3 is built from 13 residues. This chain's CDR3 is CASSLVEGAEQYF. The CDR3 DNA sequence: TGTGCCAGCAGTTTGGTCGAGGGGGCCGAGCAGTACTTC.